The sequence of this T cell receptor beta chain was determined in a study of blood T cell repertoires in COVID-19. About the research overall: Spain, Italy and the United States supplied samples that represented acute and convalescent COVID-19. The analysed material was cDNA or gDNA that came from T cells, B-cell-depleted T cells, or PBMCs.

Source study methods: Nucleated cell number was recorded as an estimate derived from reference gene primer amplification. Method: immunoSEQ multiplex PCR; TCRdb's copy keeps in-frame clones and lacks some. V and J calls and clone size are copied from that table; D and trimming were computed from the DNA. Of around 200,000 clones in the sample, approximately 83% were seen once. The length of the CDR3 is 17 residues. This receptor was identified in a woman in her 40s with active or convalescent COVID-19. Sequencing was performed on peripheral blood. The rearrangement links TRBV12-1 to TRBJ1-6; the table's TRBD1 call for D was not verified on the DNA. TRBV12-1 is classified as a pseudogene. The CDR3 sequence: CASSLGTGRSYNSPLHF. DNA of the CDR3: TGTGCCAGCAGCTTAGGGACAGGGCGCTCCTATAATTCACCCCTCCACTTT.